One sample yielded the 22 T cell receptor beta chains listed below, sequenced in a study of blood T cell repertoires in COVID-19. Sequenced by immunoSEQ multiplex PCR; TCRdb stores in-frame clones only, minus some. The table shows about 250,000 clones, with approximately 88% occurring only once. The specimen sequenced was peripheral blood. These receptor sequences come from a woman in her twenties or thirties with COVID-19, enrolled during active disease.

J is TRBJ2-1 and V is TRBV4-2, with 10 bases aligning to TRBD2. This CDR3 has 15 residues. Looked up from germline, CDR1 is LGHNA and CDR2 is YNFKEQ. V trimming: 1 base; J trimming: 5 bases; junction bases outside the gene matches: 2. CDR3 in amino acids: CASSQVAGGNNEQFF. The CDR3 region has the DNA TGTGCCAGCAGCCAAGTAGCGGGGGGTAACAATGAGCAGTTCTTC.

V and J are TRBV7-2 and TRBJ2-2; 11 nucleotides align to TRBD2. The CDR3 runs 15 residues. J lost 8 bases, V lost 3 bases, and 5 bases had no gene match. Germline V gene sequence: CDR1 SGHTA, CDR2 FQGNSA. The CDR3 protein is CASSFPTSGIGELFF. The CDR3 DNA sequence: TGTGCCAGCAGCTTCCCGACTAGCGGGATAGGGGAGCTGTTTTTT.

V usage is TRBV7-8 and J usage is TRBJ2-5, with 16 bases lining up with TRBD2. This CDR3 contains 20 residues. V was pared by 1 base and J by 4 bases, with 12 bases of the junction left unmatched. Germline V gene data show CDR1 as SGHVS and CDR2 as FQNEAQ. The CDR3 loop is CASSLGGGLAGGPVRETQYF. Here the CDR3 DNA reads TGTGCCAGCAGCTTAGGAGGGGGACTAGCGGGAGGGCCGGTTCGAGAGACCCAGTACTTC.

This clone has a single count. The chain is built from TRBV15 and TRBJ2-7; TRBD2 agrees at 7 bases. CDR3 length equals 14 residues. With 4 bases clipped from V and 3 bases from J, the junction kept 6 bases outside the gene matches. Germline CDR1 is LNHNV and CDR2 is YYDKDF (reference sequence). CDR3 sequence reads: CATSIGRGYYEQYF. The DNA of the CDR3 is TGTGCCACCAGCATCGGGCGGGGGTACTACGAGCAGTACTTC.

The chain recombines TRBV3-1 (or the pseudogene TRBV3-2) with TRBJ2-2; 12 bases match TRBD1. The V gene end was trimmed by 4 bases and the J gene end by 5 bases; junction bases not matched to a gene: 8. CDR1 LGHDT and CDR2 YNNKEL come from the germline V gene (reference sequence). This CDR3 is 17 amino acids long. In DNA, the CDR3 is TGTGCCAGCAGCCTCCGGCGGGACAGGGGGCGGACCGGGGAGCTGTTTTTT. Translating gives CASSLRRDRGRTGELFF.

The rearrangement uses TRBV4-1 and TRBJ2-5, with D unclear. Trimming removed 0 bases from V and 2 bases from J, with 13 bases in between. In germline, CDR1 is MGHRA, CDR2 YSYEKL. The CDR3 sequence is 16 residues long. CDR3 loop: CASSQDSVSDQETQYF. CDR3 bases: TGCGCCAGCAGCCAAGATTCGGTCTCCGATCAAGAGACCCAGTACTTC.

J is TRBJ2-7 and V is TRBV6-2 or TRBV6-3; 9 bases agree with TRBD2. V dropped 5 bases and J dropped 0; count of bases not matched to a gene: 8. CDR1 is MNHEY and CDR2 is SVGEGT in the germline V gene. The CDR3 runs to 16 residues. The CDR3 sequence is CASSLGLAGSSYEQYV. The DNA for the CDR3 is TGTGCCAGCAGTCTCGGGCTAGCGGGGAGCTCCTACGAGCAGTACGTC.

The V gene is TRBV6-2 or TRBV6-3, the J gene TRBJ2-7; TRBD2 might be the D (5 bases). V lost 4 bases to trimming and J lost 6 bases, with 13 bases between them. Germline values: CDR1 MNHEY, CDR2 SVGEGT. The CDR3 has 13 residues. This CDR3 is CASSWANAGEQYV. CDR3 in DNA: TGTGCCAGCAGTTGGGCGAATGCGGGCGAGCAGTACGTC.

The chain combines TRBV19 with TRBJ2-1; TRBD2 agrees at 7 bases. The germline CDR1 and CDR2 sequences are LNHDA and SQIVND (reference sequence). The V gene end was trimmed by 3 bases and the J gene end by 2 bases; junction bases not matched to a gene: 13. The CDR3 length is 18 residues. Here the CDR3 DNA reads TGTGCCAGTAGTATTCCCCCCGGTCGGCTAGCGGCCTACAATGAGCAGTTCTTC. Amino acid sequence: CASSIPPGRLAAYNEQFF.

This rearrangement joins TRBV7-2 to TRBJ2-5; 9 nucleotides match TRBD2. This CDR3 region has 13 residues. CDR1 is SGHTA, CDR2 FQGNSA, per germline. V shed 4 bases and J 5 bases; nucleotides not matched to a gene: 2. CDR3 sequence (DNA): TGTGCCAGCAGCTATACTAGCGGGGAGACCCAGTACTTC. Its protein is CASSYTSGETQYF.

V usage is TRBV10-3 and J usage is TRBJ1-4, with TRBD1 identical over 8 bases. Germline CDR1 is ENHRY and CDR2 is SYGVKD. The CDR3 loop spans 13 amino acids. V lost 3 bases to trimming and J lost 8 bases; unmatched junction nucleotides: 2. DNA for the CDR3: TGTGCCATCAGTGATGACAGGGGCGAAAAACTGTTTTTT. Protein: CAISDDRGEKLFF.

J is TRBJ1-4 and V is TRBV29-1, with a weak D call TRBD1 (6 bases). V was pared by 6 bases and J by 4 bases, with 15 bases between. CDR1 and CDR2 from the germline V gene are SQVTM and ANQGSEA. The CDR3 is 14 residues long. The CDR3 loop is CSVNRAGGNEKLFF. Here the CDR3 DNA reads TGCAGCGTGAACAGGGCTGGGGGTAATGAAAAACTGTTTTTT.

The rearrangement links TRBV9 to TRBJ2-1; weak D call: TRBD2 (7 bases). The CDR3 loop spans 16 amino acids. Trimming took off 0 bases at V and 3 bases at J, with 13 bases between the two ends. The V gene's germline CDR1 is SGDLS and CDR2 YYNGEE. In nucleotides, the CDR3 is TGTGCCAGCAGCGTAGGTGGGAGGGGGAACTACAATGAGCAGTTCTTC. This gives the protein CASSVGGRGNYNEQFF.

The chain combines TRBV7-8 with TRBJ1-1; perhaps TRBD1 as D (5 bases). V lost 2 bases, J lost 1 base, and 11 bases lay in between. Germline values: CDR1 SGHVS, CDR2 FQNEAQ. The CDR3 length is 15 residues. The CDR3 nucleotides are TGTGCCAGCAGCTTATCGGGGAGGGGGAACACTGAAGCTTTCTTT. This gives the protein CASSLSGRGNTEAFF.

The rearrangement joins TRBV11-2 to TRBJ2-2; 7 bases are shared with TRBD1. V lost 0 bases, J lost 2 bases, and 15 bases stayed unmatched. CDR3 length: 20 amino acids. The germline V gene has CDR1 SGHAT and CDR2 FQNNGV. The CDR3 sequence: CASSLDAGTVLGPNTGELFF. The CDR3 nucleotides are TGTGCCAGCAGCTTAGATGCCGGGACAGTCCTAGGCCCAAACACCGGGGAGCTGTTTTTT. The full variable domain, rest sourced from reference TRBV11-2 and TRBJ2-2, is EAGVAQSPRYKIIEKRQSVAFWCNPISGHATLYWYQQILGQGPKLLIQFQNNGVVDDSQLPKDRFSAERLKGVDSTLKIQPAKLEDSAVYLCASSLDAGTVLGPNTGELFFGEGSRLTVL.

V gene TRBV19 combines with J gene TRBJ1-5, with TRBD1 matching over 7 bases. The J segment lost 2 bases and the V segment lost 5 bases, leaving 9 bases of the junction unmatched. The length of the CDR3 is 16 residues. The germline CDR1 and CDR2 sequences are LNHDA and SQIVND (reference sequence). In nucleotides, the CDR3 is TGTGCCAGTAGTGAGCTAACAGGGGCGGGCAATCAGCCCCAGCATTTT. Translated, it gives CASSELTGAGNQPQHF.

The rearrangement links TRBV7-2 to TRBJ1-1, with 7 nucleotides matching TRBD1. The CDR3 length is 16 residues. Per the germline V gene, CDR1 is SGHTA and CDR2 is FQGNSA. With V trimmed by 1 base and J by 1 base, 6 bases remained unmatched. The CDR3 nucleotides read TGTGCCAGCAGCTTAGAAGGCGGGACAGCGAACACTGAAGCTTTCTTT. This encodes CASSLEGGTANTEAFF.

The gene calls are TRBV7-9 and TRBJ2-2, with D perhaps TRBD1 (5 bases). Trimming removed 1 base from V and 1 base from J, with 10 bases in between. The germline gives CDR1 SEHNR, CDR2 FQNEAQ (reference sequence). This CDR3 is 16 amino acids long. CDR3 residues: CASSLDPTENTGELFF. Written as DNA, the CDR3 is TGTGCCAGCAGCTTAGACCCGACAGAGAACACCGGGGAGCTGTTTTTT. Full variable domain (rest looked up from reference TRBV7-9 and TRBJ2-2): DTGVSQNPRHKITKRGQNVTFRCDPISEHNRLYWYRQTLGQGPEFLTYFQNEAQLEKSRLLSDRFSAERPKGSFSTLEIQRTEQGDSAMYLCASSLDPTENTGELFFGEGSRLTVL.

This chain joins TRBV6-2 or TRBV6-3 and TRBJ2-1; tentatively, D is TRBD2 (5 bases). Germline V gene sequence: CDR1 MNHEY, CDR2 SVGEGT. V lost 6 bases to trimming and J lost 5 bases, with 11 bases between them. The CDR3 totals 13 residues. CDR3 in amino acids: CASSFDYNNEQFF. The CDR3 DNA is TGTGCCAGCAGCTTCGACTACAACAATGAGCAGTTCTTC.

CDR3 amino acids: CASFLFPEAFF. The CDR3 DNA reads as TGTGCCAGCTTTCTTTTCCCTGAAGCTTTCTTT. V and J are TRBV28 and TRBJ1-1; D call uncertain. Germline values: CDR1 MDHEN, CDR2 SYDVKM. The ends were cut back, 8 bases at V and 6 bases at J, with 10 bases in the middle. The CDR3 spans 11 residues.

V is TRBV30 and J is TRBJ2-1; 8 positions match TRBD2. Germline CDR1 GTSNPN, CDR2 SVGIG (reference sequence). V lost 6 bases, J lost 10 bases, and 11 bases stayed unmatched. The CDR3 spans 13 residues. CDR3 sequence (DNA): TGTGCCTGCCGAAGCGGGGGACCATACGAGCAGTTCTTC. Translating gives CACRSGGPYEQFF.

This clone appeared a single time. V usage is TRBV4-1 and J usage is TRBJ2-7; D uncertain. Germline lookup yields CDR1 MGHRA and CDR2 YSYEKL. V was shortened by 0 bases and J by 6 bases, with 12 bases between the two germline ends. There are 14 residues in the CDR3. In DNA, the CDR3 is TGCGCCAGCAGCCAAGAAAGCCTGCGGTTCGAGCAGTACTTC. It yields the protein CASSQESLRFEQYF.